This entry is about one T cell receptor (beta chain). What it binds is unknown. The data originate from a study of CD8 T cells in Susac syndrome. Points from the study as a whole: Individuals included in the TCR sequencing and HLA analysis were acknowledged by the study to be relatively few in number.

The germline CDR1 and CDR2 sequences are SQVTM and ANQGSEA. V lost 1 base, J lost 5 bases, and 11 bases lay in between. The length of the CDR3 is 13 residues. Control patients had untreated stable or active relapsing-remitting multiple sclerosis by revised McDonald criteria. The authors reverse transcribed roughly 0.5 to 1 ug RNA with random hexamers. An immunoSEQ multiplex PCR amplified TCR beta CDR3 over 54 Vbeta and 13 Jbeta. TCRdb re-derived calls from the immunoSEQ multiplex PCR reads in MiXCR, one entry per CDR3 protein. This table holds about 430,000 distinct CDR3 sequences, roughly 85% found once.

This receptor was identified in a human donor with multiple sclerosis. Sequences were obtained from CD8+ T cells from PBMCs. V is TRBV29-1 and J is TRBJ2-5; TRBD2 is a possible D gene (5 bases). CDR3 loop: CSVEVRGDETQYF. For the CDR3, the DNA is TGCAGCGTTGAAGTTCGGGGTGATGAGACCCAGTACTTC. Supplemented by reference TRBV29-1 and TRBJ2-5, the full variable domain reads SAVISQKPSRDICQRGTSLTIQCQVDSQVTMMFWYRQQPGQSLTLIATANQGSEATYESGFVIDKFPISRPNLTFSTLTVSNMSPEDSSIYLCSVEVRGDETQYFGPGTRLLVL.